This T cell receptor (beta chain) was identified in a study of cytomegalovirus exposure and HLA in healthy donors. Study observations and caveats: Per a later analysis, 15,000 to 20,000 TCR beta sequences showed association with HLA alleles at 0.05 false discovery rate.

The PCR employed 60 Vbeta primers together with 13 Jbeta primers. How the authors handled the data: A later analysis counted 80 million or so unique TCR beta chains, around 11 million shared. Profiling relied on immunoSEQ multiplex PCR, and the TCRdb table lists in-frame clones only, not all of them. The V and J calls and clone size are taken from that table; D and trimming were inferred from the DNA. Here the sample spans 90,000 to 100,000 clones, approximately 71% being singletons. Remarks on this clone: No antigen is known for it.

The CDR3 contains 16 residues. V lost 1 base to trimming and J lost 0 bases, with 12 bases between them. CDR1 GTSNPN and CDR2 SVGIG come from the germline V gene (reference sequence). The specimen was PBMCs. The receptor was isolated from a female donor in good health and CMV-seronegative. V usage is TRBV30 and J usage is TRBJ1-4, with a tentative D call TRBD1 (6 bases). DNA for the CDR3: TGTGCCTGGAGTGGAAGTAGACAGGCAACTAATGAAAAACTGTTTTTT. It specifies CAWSGSRQATNEKLFF.